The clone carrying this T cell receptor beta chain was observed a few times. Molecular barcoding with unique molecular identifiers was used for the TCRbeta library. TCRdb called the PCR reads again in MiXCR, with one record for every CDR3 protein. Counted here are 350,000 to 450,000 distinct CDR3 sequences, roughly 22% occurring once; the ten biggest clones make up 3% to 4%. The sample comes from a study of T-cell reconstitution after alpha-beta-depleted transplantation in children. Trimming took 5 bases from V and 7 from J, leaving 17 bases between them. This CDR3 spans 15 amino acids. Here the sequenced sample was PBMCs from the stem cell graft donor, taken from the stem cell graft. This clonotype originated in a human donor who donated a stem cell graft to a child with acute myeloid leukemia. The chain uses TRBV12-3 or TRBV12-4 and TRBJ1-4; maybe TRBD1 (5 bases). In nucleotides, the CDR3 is TGTGCCAGCAGTCCTTATAGGGGTTTTCGTGAAAAACTGTTTTTT. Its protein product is CASSPYRGFREKLFF.